The entry below gives a single T cell receptor (beta chain) sequence along with its context. The antigen is unknown. The method was immunoSEQ multiplex PCR; TCRdb's version includes in-frame clones alone and lacks a portion of them. Found here are about 480,000 clones, approximately 90% of them singletons; the top ten hold over 10%. The data belong to a study of Ad26.COV2.S vaccination and SARS-CoV-2 variants. On the study more broadly: Once, or twice with 56 days between doses, Ad26.COV2.S was given intramuscularly. Study results and caveats: Substantial breadth was reported for post-vaccination spike-specific CD8+ and CD4+ T cells. Breadth measured for non-spike TCRs was similar across vaccine and placebo recipients.

The sample's treatment: around 19 received Ad26.COV2.S at low or high dose, single or two shots; roughly 5 received placebo; per-sample allocation not given. It was on day 63 after the first vaccine or placebo injection that samples were taken. Participants' vaccine, an Ad26 vector, delivered Wuhan-strain SARS-CoV-2 spike. The receptor was isolated from a person aged 18-60 years who received the Ad26.COV2.S COVID-19 vaccine or a placebo. The specimen comprised peripheral blood, sampled in a trial of Ad26.COV2.S vaccine versus placebo.

CDR3 protein: CASSLGGENTIYF. The CDR3 DNA reads TGCGCCAGCAGCTTAGGGGGCGAAAACACCATATATTTT. The chain employs TRBV5-1 and TRBJ1-3; TRBD1 aligns across 7 bases. The CDR3 runs 13 residues. Per germline, CDR1 SGHRS and CDR2 YFSETQ. Trimming took 2 bases from V and 6 from J; bases not matched to a gene: 2.